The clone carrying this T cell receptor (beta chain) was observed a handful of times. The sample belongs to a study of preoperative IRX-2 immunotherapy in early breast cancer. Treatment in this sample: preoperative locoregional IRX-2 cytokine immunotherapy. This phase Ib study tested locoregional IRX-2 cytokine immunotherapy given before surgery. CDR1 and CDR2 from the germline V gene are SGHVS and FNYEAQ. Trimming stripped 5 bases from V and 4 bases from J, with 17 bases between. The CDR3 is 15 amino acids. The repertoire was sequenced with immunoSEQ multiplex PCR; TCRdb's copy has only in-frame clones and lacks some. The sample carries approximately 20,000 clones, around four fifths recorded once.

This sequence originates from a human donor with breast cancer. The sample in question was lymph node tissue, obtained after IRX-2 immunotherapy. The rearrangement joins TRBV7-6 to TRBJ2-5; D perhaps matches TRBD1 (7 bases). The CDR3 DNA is TGTGCCAGCAGCCAAGGTCAGGGGGGCAGAGAGACCCAGTACTTC. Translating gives CASSQGQGGRETQYF. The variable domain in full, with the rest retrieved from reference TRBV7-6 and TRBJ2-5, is GAGVSQSPRYKVTKRGQDVALRCDPISGHVSLYWYRQALGQGPEFLTYFNYEAQQDKSGLPNDRFSAERPEGSISTLTIQRTEQRDSAMYRCASSQGQGGRETQYFGPGTRLLVL.